This T cell receptor (beta chain) stems from a study of cytomegalovirus exposure and HLA in healthy donors. The CDR3 runs to 15 residues. V gave up 3 bases and J gave up 6 bases, with 19 bases separating them. CDR1 and CDR2 from the germline V gene are SQVTM and ANQGSEA. Both 60 Vbeta primers and 13 Jbeta primers went into the PCR. Assay used: immunoSEQ multiplex PCR; TCRdb lists only in-frame clones, some missing. The sample carries 150,000 or so clones, roughly 80% recorded once. On this clone itself: The antigen is not known.

Findings of the study overall: When the data were analyzed later, several of the most significant clusters appeared to be linked to common viral pathogens.

The rearrangement uses TRBV29-1 and TRBJ2-3, with D possibly TRBD1 on 7 matching bases. The sequencing sample was made of PBMCs. The TCR comes from a man aged 50 to 60 in good health and CMV-seropositive. In DNA, the CDR3 is TGCAGCGTTGACTCAGGGGGGAGCTTAGGGGATACGCAGTATTTT. Translated: CSVDSGGSLGDTQYF.